This T cell receptor (beta chain) was obtained from a study of blood T cell repertoires in COVID-19. On the study more broadly: The United States, Italy and Spain were the sources of the acute and convalescent COVID-19 samples. Sources were T cells, B-cell-depleted T cells, or PBMCs; the material itself was cDNA or gDNA.

Methods used by the authors: Cell counts per sample came from amplifying reference gene primers. Some clones are missing from TCRdb's copy, which holds only in-frame ones; the method was immunoSEQ multiplex PCR. V and J calls and clone size are given by that table; D and trimming were obtained from the DNA. The repertoire consists of about 260,000 clones, with 83% occurring once and the leading ten covering less than 6%. This CDR3 is built from 15 residues. CDR1 and CDR2 (germline): SGHDT, YYEEEE. Trimming at V came to 2 bases and at J to 10 bases, leaving 7 bases not matched to a gene. The clonotype comes from a man aged 55 to 69 who had recovered from COVID-19. The sample comprised peripheral blood. The chain has TRBV5-6 and TRBJ1-6; the match to TRBD1 covers 9 bases. This CDR3 reads CASSLGDRAYSPLHF. The CDR3 coding sequence is TGTGCCAGCAGCTTAGGGGACAGGGCCTACTCACCCCTCCACTTT.